The rows below give T cell receptor beta chains drawn from one sample of a study of cytomegalovirus exposure and HLA in healthy donors. Clones were read by immunoSEQ multiplex PCR, and TCRdb kept only the in-frame ones, dropping some. The top ten hold approximately 2.1% of the sample, which has some 160,000 clones, 60% to 80% seen once. Sequencing was carried out using PBMCs. Every receptor here comes from a man aged 45-60 years in good health and CMV-seropositive. Both conserved end residues are trimmed from each CDR3.

J	V	CDR3
TRBJ2-1	TRBV14	ASSRTSGGYYNEQF
TRBJ2-7	TRBV7-9	ASSFLGGESYEQY
.	TRBV15	ATSRDPPGSYEQY
TRBJ2-5	TRBV7-2	ASSLRLARGKQETQY
TRBJ1-2	TRBV4-2	ASSQPQGSGYT
TRBJ2-7	TRBV7-2	ASSLLAGLSYEQY
TRBJ2-5	TRBV9	ASSVVESEETQY
TRBJ1-2	TRBV10-3	AIKGSNYGYT
TRBJ2-7	TRBV27	ASSLKPQGAYEQY
TRBJ1-1	TRBV7-2	ASSLGHRNTEAF
TRBJ2-5	TRBV29-1	SVEESYETQY
TRBJ2-2	TRBV15	ATSSRTGTGELF
TRBJ2-7	TRBV28	ASSFMREQY
TRBJ2-2	TRBV2	ASRALLLLAGGEGQLF
TRBJ2-1	TRBV4-1	ASSQDPGTSYYNEQF
TRBJ1-5	TRBV5-6	ASSLGGGLGQPQH
TRBJ2-2	TRBV5-1	ASSSNQVNTGELF
TRBJ1-6	TRBV30	AWRPGGTGGYNSPLH
TRBJ1-1	TRBV5-1	ASSFVRSWPNTEAF
TRBJ2-3	TRBV4-3	ASSQDQAVLVLY
TRBJ2-5	TRBV4-2	ASSQEVRGGTETQY
TRBJ1-4	TRBV2	ASSGTGVPNEKLF
TRBJ1-2	TRBV7-2	ASSFTGYGYT
TRBJ2-2	TRBV6-6	ASSYGSGGPTGELF
TRBJ1-6	TRBV4-2	ASSQVEDLFPYNSPLH
TRBJ2-6	TRBV5-6	ASSFSRSGANVLT
TRBJ1-6	TRBV10-3	AIRQGENNSPLH
TRBJ1-2	TRBV21-1	ASSKGGDRGYGYT
TRBJ2-3	TRBV7-2	ASSPPGLAGGLGTDTQY
TRBJ1-2	TRBV4-3	ASSQEMGAGGYT
TRBJ2-2	TRBV4-3	ASSLDPQLAGLTGELF
TRBJ2-7	TRBV5-5	ASTTRGAAYEQY
TRBJ1-5	TRBV15	ATSNKGHRSNQPQH
TRBJ2-1	TRBV12-5	ASGLETGSRYNEQF
TRBJ2-5	TRBV11-2	ASSFSRSYQETQY
TRBJ2-3	TRBV9	ASSVERGWDTQY
TRBJ2-7	TRBV5-1	ASSFHSSGGLSYEQY
TRBJ1-4	TRBV7-6	ASSPTGATNEKLF
TRBJ2-1	TRBV2	ASTLQGVEQF
TRBJ1-4	TRBV28	ASSLWGGGQGGRRVEKLF
TRBJ1-4	TRBV4-2	ASSQVTGPNEKLF
TRBJ1-6	TRBV5-4	ASSLGAQGTYNSPLH
TRBJ2-3	TRBV6-5	ASSRDRGTDTQY
TRBJ1-2	TRBV6-5	ASSYSGTGNGYT
TRBJ1-2	TRBV9	ASSMTTGGYGYT
TRBJ2-7	TRBV4-1	ASSSRTSGGLKGHEQY
TRBJ2-7	TRBV7-2	ASSRDRPYEQY
TRBJ2-2	TRBV7-6	ASSSTGMITGELF
TRBJ2-1	TRBV7-2	ASSSLPNGLVGNEQF
TRBJ2-1	TRBV19	ASSILAGSEQF
TRBJ2-4	TRBV19	ASSITGGPDIQY
TRBJ2-7	TRBV19	ASMATGSTYEQY
TRBJ1-5	TRBV28	ASKGQGRQPQH
TRBJ1-1	TRBV6-5	ASSYWDRGNTEAF
TRBJ1-4	TRBV4-3	ASSQDVQGNNEKLF
TRBJ1-2	TRBV19	ASSILGGDYGYT
TRBJ2-7	TRBV7-2	ASQDRDRGEYEQY
TRBJ1-1	TRBV5-1	ASSLATTGGTEAF
TRBJ2-5	TRBV4-3	ASSKILAGRETQY